These T cell receptor beta chains were read from a single sample in a study of identical twins' blood T cells. MiXCR, applied by TCRdb to the 5' RACE reads, yields one record per CDR3 protein. Here the sample spans hundreds of thousands of distinct CDR3 sequences, around 30% being singletons. Specimen: PBMCs. The receptors derive from a woman aged 18 to 55 in good health. CDR3s include the opening cysteine and the closing phenylalanine or tryptophan. The D gene is left open where the match is weak. Some rows mark clone size as missing; the rest say once, few, many or name a class of expanded clone.

cdr3_aa: CSARDRSGRALTRYNEQFF; cdr3_nt: TGCAGTGCTAGAGATCGTAGCGGGAGGGCCCTCACGAGGTACAATGAGCAGTTCTTC; clone_size: few; cdr3_length: 19; j_call: TRBJ2-1; d_call: TRBD2; v_call: TRBV20-1
cdr3_aa: CAIKGEDQETQYF; cdr3_nt: TGTGCCATCAAGGGGGAAGATCAAGAGACCCAGTACTTC; clone_size: NA; cdr3_length: 13; j_call: TRBJ2-5; d_call: NA; v_call: TRBV10-3
cdr3_aa: CVSSSSGYRELFF; cdr3_nt: TGTGTCAGCAGCTCTAGCGGTTATAGGGAGCTGTTTTTT; clone_size: few; cdr3_length: 13; j_call: TRBJ2-2; d_call: TRBD2; v_call: TRBV7-6
cdr3_aa: CASSEGQFVPNYGYTF; cdr3_nt: TGTGCCAGTAGTGAGGGACAGTTCGTCCCTAACTATGGCTACACCTTC; clone_size: few; cdr3_length: 16; j_call: TRBJ1-2; d_call: TRBD1; v_call: TRBV19
cdr3_aa: CASNWDPGQPQHF; cdr3_nt: TGTGCCAGCAATTGGGACCCAGGGCAGCCCCAGCATTTT; clone_size: many; cdr3_length: 13; j_call: TRBJ1-5; d_call: NA; v_call: TRBV2
cdr3_aa: CASTPPRWKDTQYF; cdr3_nt: TGTGCCAGCACCCCTCCGCGGTGGAAAGATACGCAGTATTTT; clone_size: NA; cdr3_length: 14; j_call: TRBJ2-3; d_call: NA; v_call: TRBV11-1
cdr3_aa: CASSISGQTNEKLFF; cdr3_nt: TGTGCCAGTAGTATCAGCGGACAGACTAATGAAAAACTGTTTTTT; clone_size: NA; cdr3_length: 15; j_call: TRBJ1-4; d_call: NA; v_call: TRBV19
cdr3_aa: CASSGGQGNTGELFF; cdr3_nt: TGTGCCAGCAGCGGGGGACAGGGTAACACCGGGGAGCTGTTTTTT; clone_size: NA; cdr3_length: 15; j_call: TRBJ2-2; d_call: TRBD1; v_call: TRBV11-2
cdr3_aa: CASSKDYGIDEQFF; cdr3_nt: TGCGCCAGCAGCAAGGACTATGGAATTGATGAGCAGTTCTTC; clone_size: NA; cdr3_length: 14; j_call: TRBJ2-1; d_call: NA; v_call: TRBV5-1
cdr3_aa: CASNQLSGFDTQYF; cdr3_nt: TGTGCCAGCAACCAACTGAGCGGGTTTGATACGCAGTATTTT; clone_size: few; cdr3_length: 14; j_call: TRBJ2-3; d_call: NA; v_call: TRBV2
cdr3_aa: CASSFGSPNEQFF; cdr3_nt: TGTGCCAGCAGTTTTGGTTCCCCGAATGAGCAGTTCTTC; clone_size: NA; cdr3_length: 13; j_call: TRBJ2-1; d_call: NA; v_call: TRBV12-3/TRBV12-4
cdr3_aa: CASSQLGREAFF; cdr3_nt: TGTGCCAGCAGCCAACTCGGACGTGAAGCTTTCTTT; clone_size: many; cdr3_length: 12; j_call: TRBJ1-1; d_call: NA; v_call: TRBV3-1
cdr3_aa: CASSAAYGYTF; cdr3_nt: TGTGCCAGCAGCGCGGCCTATGGCTACACCTTC; clone_size: NA; cdr3_length: 11; j_call: TRBJ1-2; d_call: NA; v_call: TRBV9
cdr3_aa: CRAAGRNTEAFF; cdr3_nt: TGCAGGGCCGCTGGGAGGAACACTGAAGCTTTCTTT; clone_size: few; cdr3_length: 12; j_call: TRBJ1-1; d_call: NA; v_call: TRBV20-1
cdr3_aa: CASSLETRSGEQYF; cdr3_nt: TGCGCCAGCAGCTTGGAGACTCGATCGGGTGAGCAGTACTTC; clone_size: NA; cdr3_length: 14; j_call: TRBJ2-7; d_call: NA; v_call: TRBV5-1
cdr3_aa: CASSKKGGSNQPQHF; cdr3_nt: TGTGCCAGCAGTAAGAAGGGAGGTAGCAATCAGCCCCAGCATTTT; clone_size: few; cdr3_length: 15; j_call: TRBJ1-5; d_call: NA; v_call: TRBV28